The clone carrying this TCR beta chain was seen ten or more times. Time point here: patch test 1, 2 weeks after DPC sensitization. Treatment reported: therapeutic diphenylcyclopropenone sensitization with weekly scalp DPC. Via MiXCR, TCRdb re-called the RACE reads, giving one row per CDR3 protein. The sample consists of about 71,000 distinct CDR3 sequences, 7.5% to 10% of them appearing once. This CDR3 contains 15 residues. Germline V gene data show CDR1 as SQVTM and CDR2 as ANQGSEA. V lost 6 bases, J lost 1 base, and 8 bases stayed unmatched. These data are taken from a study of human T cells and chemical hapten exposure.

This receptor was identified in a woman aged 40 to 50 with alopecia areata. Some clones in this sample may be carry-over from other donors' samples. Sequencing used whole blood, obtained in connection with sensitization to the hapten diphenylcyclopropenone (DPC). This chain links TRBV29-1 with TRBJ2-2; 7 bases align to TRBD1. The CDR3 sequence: CSVRTGTVNTGELFF. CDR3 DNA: TGCAGCGTCCGAACCGGGACAGTGAACACCGGGGAGCTGTTTTTT.